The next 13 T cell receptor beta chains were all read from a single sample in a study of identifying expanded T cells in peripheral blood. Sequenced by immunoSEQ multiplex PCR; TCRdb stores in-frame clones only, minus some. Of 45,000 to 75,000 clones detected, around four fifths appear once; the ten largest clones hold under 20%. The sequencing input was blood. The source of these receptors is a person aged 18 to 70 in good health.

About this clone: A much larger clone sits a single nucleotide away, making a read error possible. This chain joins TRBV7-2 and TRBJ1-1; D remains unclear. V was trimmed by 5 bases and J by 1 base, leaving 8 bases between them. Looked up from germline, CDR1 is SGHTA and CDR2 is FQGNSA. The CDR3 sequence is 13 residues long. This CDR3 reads CASSPNRNTEAFF. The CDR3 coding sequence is TGTGCCAGCAGCCCAAACAGGAACACTGAAGCTTTCTTT.

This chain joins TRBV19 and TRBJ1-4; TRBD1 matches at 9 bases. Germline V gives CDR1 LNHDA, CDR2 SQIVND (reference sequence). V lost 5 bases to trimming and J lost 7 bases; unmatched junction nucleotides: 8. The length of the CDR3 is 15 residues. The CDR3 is CASSEDRGFGEKLFF. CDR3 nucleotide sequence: TGTGCCAGTAGTGAGGACAGGGGTTTTGGTGAAAAACTGTTTTTT.

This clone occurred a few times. For the CDR3, the DNA is TGTGCCAGCAGGACAGGGGGCGTAACGAACTATGGCTACACCTTC. Protein: CASRTGGVTNYGYTF. This chain links TRBV2 with TRBJ1-2; 10 nucleotides line up with TRBD1. Germline CDR1 and CDR2: SNHLY and FYNNEI. With 6 bases clipped from V and 2 bases from J, the junction kept 6 bases outside the gene matches. The CDR3 is 15 residues long. The full variable domain, completed using reference TRBV2 and TRBJ1-2, is EPEVTQTPSHQVTQMGQEVILRCVPISNHLYFYWYRQILGQKVEFLVSFYNNEISEKSEIFDDQFSVERPDGSNFTLKIRSTKLEDSAMYFCASRTGGVTNYGYTFGSGTRLTVV.

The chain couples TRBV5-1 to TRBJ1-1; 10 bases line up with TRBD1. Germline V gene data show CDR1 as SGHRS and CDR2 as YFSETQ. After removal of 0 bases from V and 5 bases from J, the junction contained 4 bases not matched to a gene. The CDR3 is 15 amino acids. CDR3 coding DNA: TGCGCCAGCAGCTTGGTGGGACAGGGGATGACTGAAGCTTTCTTT. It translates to CASSLVGQGMTEAFF. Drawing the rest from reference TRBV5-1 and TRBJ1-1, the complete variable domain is KAGVTQTPRYLIKTRGQQVTLSCSPISGHRSVSWYQQTPGQGLQFLFEYFSETQRNKGNFPGRFSGRQFSNSRSEMNVSTLELGDSALYLCASSLVGQGMTEAFFGQGTRLTVV.

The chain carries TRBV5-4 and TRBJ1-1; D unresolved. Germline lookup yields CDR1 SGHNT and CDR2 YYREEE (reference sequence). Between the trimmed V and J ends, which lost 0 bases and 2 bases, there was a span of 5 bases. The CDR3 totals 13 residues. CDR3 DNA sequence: TGTGCCAGCAGCTTGGAACATAACACTGAAGCTTTCTTT. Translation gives CASSLEHNTEAFF.

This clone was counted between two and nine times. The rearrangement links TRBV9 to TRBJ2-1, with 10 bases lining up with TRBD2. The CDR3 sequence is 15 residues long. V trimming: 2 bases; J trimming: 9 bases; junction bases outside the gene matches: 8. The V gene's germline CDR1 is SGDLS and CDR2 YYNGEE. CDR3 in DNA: TGTGCCAGCAGCGTTAGCGGGGGGCTATTGGGTGAGCAGTTCTTC. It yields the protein CASSVSGGLLGEQFF. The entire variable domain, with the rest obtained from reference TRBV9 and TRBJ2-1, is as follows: DSGVTQTPKHLITATGQRVTLRCSPRSGDLSVYWYQQSLDQGLQFLIQYYNGEERAKGNILERFSAQQFPDLHSELNLSSLELGDSALYFCASSVSGGLLGEQFFGPGTRLTVL.

The CDR3 nucleotides read TGTGCCTGGAGTTTGCAGACTTACAATGAGCAGTTCTTC. This gives the protein CAWSLQTYNEQFF. The chain is built from TRBV30 and TRBJ2-1; D is unresolved. The CDR3 totals 13 residues. V shed 2 bases and J shed 4 bases, with 9 bases lying between them. Per the germline V gene, CDR1 is GTSNPN and CDR2 is SVGIG (reference sequence). Full variable domain (outside the CDR3, taken from reference TRBV30 and TRBJ2-1): SQTIHQWPATLVQPVGSPLSLECTVEGTSNPNLYWYRQAAGRGLQLLFYSVGIGQISSEVPQNLSASRPQDRQFILSSKKLLLSDSGFYLCAWSLQTYNEQFFGPGTRLTVL.

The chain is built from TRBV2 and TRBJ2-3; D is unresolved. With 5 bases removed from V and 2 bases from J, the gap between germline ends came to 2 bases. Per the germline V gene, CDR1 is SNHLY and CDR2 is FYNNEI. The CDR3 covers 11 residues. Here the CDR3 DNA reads TGTGCCAGCAGTAACACAGATACGCAGTATTTT. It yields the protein CASSNTDTQYF.

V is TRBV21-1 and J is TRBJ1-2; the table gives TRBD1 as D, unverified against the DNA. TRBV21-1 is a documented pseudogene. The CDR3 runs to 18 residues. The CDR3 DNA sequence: TGTGCCAGCAGCAAACTTTTAACAGGGGGCTCACAACCGGATGGCTACACCTTC. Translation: CASSKLLTGGSQPDGYTF.

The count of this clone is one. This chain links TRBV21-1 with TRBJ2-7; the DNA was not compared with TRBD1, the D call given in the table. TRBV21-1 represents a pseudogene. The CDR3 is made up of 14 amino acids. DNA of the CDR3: TGTGCCAGCACGCCGACAGGGGAATCCTACGAGCAGTACTTC. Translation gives CASTPTGESYEQYF.

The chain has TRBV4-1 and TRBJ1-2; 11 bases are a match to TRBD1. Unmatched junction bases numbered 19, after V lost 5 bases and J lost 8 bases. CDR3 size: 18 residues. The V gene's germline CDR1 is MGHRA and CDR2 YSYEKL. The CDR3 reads CASSSKQPGQGGYLGYTF. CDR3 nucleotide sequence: TGCGCCAGCAGCTCAAAACAACCGGGACAGGGGGGTTATCTCGGCTACACCTTC.

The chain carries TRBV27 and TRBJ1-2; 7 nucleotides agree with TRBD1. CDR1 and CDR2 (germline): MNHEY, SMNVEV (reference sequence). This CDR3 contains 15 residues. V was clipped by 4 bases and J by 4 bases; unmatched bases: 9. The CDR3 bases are TGTGCCAGCAGTTCTCTAGGGGGCGCGGGCTATGGCTACACCTTC. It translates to CASSSLGGAGYGYTF.

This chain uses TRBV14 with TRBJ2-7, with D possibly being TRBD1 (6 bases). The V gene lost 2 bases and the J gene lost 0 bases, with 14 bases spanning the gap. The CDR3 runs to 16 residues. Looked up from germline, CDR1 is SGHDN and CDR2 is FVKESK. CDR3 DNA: TGTGCCAGCAGCCAATACATGGGACACAGCTCCTACGAGCAGTACTTC. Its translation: CASSQYMGHSSYEQYF.